The clone carrying this TCR beta chain was picked up many times. Its cognate antigen is unknown. The CDR3 runs to 16 residues. CDR1 and CDR2 (germline): MNHNY, SVGAGI (reference sequence). With 5 bases clipped from V and 7 bases from J, the junction kept 16 bases outside the gene matches. The time point denotes: patch test 2, 6 weeks after DPC sensitization. Sample treatment: therapeutic diphenylcyclopropenone sensitization with weekly scalp DPC. Phlebotomy was performed prior to application of every patch test. Individual cDNA molecules each carried unique molecular identifiers attached by the library. In TCRdb, the RACE reads were re-called with MiXCR into one record per CDR3 protein. The sample consists of approximately 90,000 distinct CDR3 sequences, roughly 9.6% of them appearing once. The data originate from a study of human T cells and chemical hapten exposure. The study, taken as a whole, reports: Clustering by CDR3 similarity yielded significantly more large clusters from expanded TCRs than controls.

This receptor was identified in a man aged 35 to 55 with alopecia areata. Some clones in this sample may be carry-over from other donors' samples. This chain connects TRBV6-6 to TRBJ1-1; 7 bases line up with TRBD1. Sequencing was performed on whole blood, taken in connection with sensitization to the hapten diphenylcyclopropenone (DPC). CDR3 loop: CASSPPGGMTGSEAFF. DNA of the CDR3: TGTGCCAGCAGTCCACCCGGCGGGATGACAGGGAGTGAAGCTTTCTTT.